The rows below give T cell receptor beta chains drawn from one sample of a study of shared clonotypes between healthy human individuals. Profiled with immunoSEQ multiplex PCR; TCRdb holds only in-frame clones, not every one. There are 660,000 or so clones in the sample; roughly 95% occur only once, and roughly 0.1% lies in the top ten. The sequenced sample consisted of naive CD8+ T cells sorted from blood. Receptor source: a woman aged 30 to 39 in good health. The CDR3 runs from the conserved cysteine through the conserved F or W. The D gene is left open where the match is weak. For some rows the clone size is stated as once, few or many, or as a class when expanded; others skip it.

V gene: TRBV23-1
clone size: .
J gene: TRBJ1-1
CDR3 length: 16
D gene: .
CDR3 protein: CASSQDLPGQNTEAFF
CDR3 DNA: TGCGCCAGCAGTCAAGACCTACCGGGGCAGAACACTGAAGCTTTCTTT

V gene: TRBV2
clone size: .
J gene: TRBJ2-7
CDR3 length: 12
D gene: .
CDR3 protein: CASSEAPEKQYF
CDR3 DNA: TGTGCCAGCAGTGAAGCGCCGGAAAAGCAGTACTTC

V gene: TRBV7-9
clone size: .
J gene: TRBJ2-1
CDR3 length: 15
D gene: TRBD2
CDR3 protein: CASSLAVGSYNEQFF
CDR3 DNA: TGTGCCAGCAGCCTAGCGGTGGGGTCCTACAATGAGCAGTTCTTC

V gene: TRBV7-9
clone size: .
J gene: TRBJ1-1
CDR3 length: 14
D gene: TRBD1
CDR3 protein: CASSLIQGADEAFF
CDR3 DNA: TGTGCCAGCAGCTTAATACAGGGGGCGGATGAAGCTTTCTTT

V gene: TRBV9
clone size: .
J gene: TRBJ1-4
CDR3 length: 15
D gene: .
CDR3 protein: CASSAGKATNEKLFF
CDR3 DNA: TGTGCCAGCAGCGCGGGGAAAGCAACTAATGAAAAACTGTTTTTT

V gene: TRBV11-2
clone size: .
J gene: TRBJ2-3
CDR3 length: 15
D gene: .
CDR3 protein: CASSPGILHTDTQYF
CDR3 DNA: TGTGCCAGCAGCCCCGGCATCTTGCACACAGATACGCAGTATTTT

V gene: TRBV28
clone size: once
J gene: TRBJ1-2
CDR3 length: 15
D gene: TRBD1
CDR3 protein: CASSLSGQGTYGYTF
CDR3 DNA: TGTGCCAGCAGCTTGAGCGGACAGGGAACCTATGGCTACACCTTC

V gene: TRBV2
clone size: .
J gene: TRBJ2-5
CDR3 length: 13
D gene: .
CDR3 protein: CASQEENQETQYF
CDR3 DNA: TGTGCCAGCCAAGAGGAAAACCAAGAGACCCAGTACTTC

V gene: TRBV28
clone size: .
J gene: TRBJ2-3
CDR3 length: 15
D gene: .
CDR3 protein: CASKRPPSSTDTQYF
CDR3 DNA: TGTGCCAGCAAGCGACCTCCTTCTAGCACAGATACGCAGTATTTT

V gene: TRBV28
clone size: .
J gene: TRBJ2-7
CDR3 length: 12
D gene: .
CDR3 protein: CASSLWSVEQYF
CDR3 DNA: TGTGCCAGCAGTTTATGGTCTGTCGAGCAGTACTTC

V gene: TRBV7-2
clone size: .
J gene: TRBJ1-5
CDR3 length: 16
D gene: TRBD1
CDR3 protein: CASSLEVGQGVRAQHF
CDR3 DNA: TGTGCCAGCAGCTTAGAGGTCGGGCAGGGGGTACGAGCCCAGCATTTT

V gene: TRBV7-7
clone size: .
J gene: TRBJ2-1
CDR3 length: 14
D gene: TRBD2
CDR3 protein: CASSLGGGNNEQFF
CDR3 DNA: TGTGCCAGCAGCTTAGGGGGAGGGAACAATGAGCAGTTCTTC

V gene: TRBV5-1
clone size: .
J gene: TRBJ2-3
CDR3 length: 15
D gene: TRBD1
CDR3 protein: CASSLGQGGTDTQYF
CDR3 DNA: TGCGCCAGCAGCTTGGGACAGGGGGGCACAGATACGCAGTATTTT

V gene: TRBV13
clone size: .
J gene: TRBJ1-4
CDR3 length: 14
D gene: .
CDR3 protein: CASSSSELNEKLFF
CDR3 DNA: TGTGCCAGCAGCTCCAGTGAGTTGAATGAAAAACTGTTTTTT

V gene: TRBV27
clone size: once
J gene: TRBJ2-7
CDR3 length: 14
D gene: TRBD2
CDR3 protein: CASSSFSGLYEQYF
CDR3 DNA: TGTGCCAGCAGTAGTTTTAGCGGGCTCTACGAGCAGTACTTC

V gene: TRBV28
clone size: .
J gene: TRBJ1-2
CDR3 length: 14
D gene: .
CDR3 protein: CASSLQGHNYGYTF
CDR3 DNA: TGTGCCAGCAGTTTGCAGGGACACAACTATGGCTACACCTTC

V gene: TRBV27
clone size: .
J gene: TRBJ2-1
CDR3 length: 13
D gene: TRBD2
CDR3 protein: CASSWTSTNEQFF
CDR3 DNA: TGTGCCAGCAGTTGGACTAGCACGAATGAGCAGTTCTTC

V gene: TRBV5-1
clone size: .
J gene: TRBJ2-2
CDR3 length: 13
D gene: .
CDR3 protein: CASVSTNTGELFF
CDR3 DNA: TGCGCCAGCGTCTCTACGAACACCGGGGAGCTGTTTTTT

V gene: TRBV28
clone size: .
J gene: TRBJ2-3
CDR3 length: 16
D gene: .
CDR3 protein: CASTPLRGHPEDTQYF
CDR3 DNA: TGTGCCAGCACCCCGTTGCGGGGGCACCCCGAGGATACGCAGTATTTT

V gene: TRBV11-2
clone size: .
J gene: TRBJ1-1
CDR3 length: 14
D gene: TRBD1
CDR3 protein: CASRTGAMNTEAFF
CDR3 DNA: TGTGCCAGCAGGACAGGGGCGATGAACACTGAAGCTTTCTTT

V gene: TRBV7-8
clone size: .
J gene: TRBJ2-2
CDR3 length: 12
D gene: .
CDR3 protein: CASSFRPGELFF
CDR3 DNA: TGTGCCAGCAGCTTCCGACCCGGGGAGCTGTTTTTT

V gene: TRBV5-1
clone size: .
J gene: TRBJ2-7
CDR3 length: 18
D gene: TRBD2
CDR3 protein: CASSFPFPGTSGSYEQYF
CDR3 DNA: TGCGCCAGCAGCTTTCCCTTCCCCGGGACTAGCGGGAGCTACGAGCAGTACTTC